These 31 T cell receptor beta chains were sequenced from one sample in a study of T cells in Graves' hyperthyroidism and ophthalmopathy. The investigators amplified TCR beta CDR3 regions from RNA transcripts. HTBI primers were the set used in a first-round RT-PCR of the TCR CDR3. TCRdb called the multiplex PCR reads again in MiXCR, with one record for every CDR3 protein. Of almost 600,000 distinct CDR3 sequences in the sample, 40% to 55% were seen once. The sample taken for sequencing was peripheral blood or thyroid tissue (not recorded which). These receptors were collected from a woman aged 18-35 years with Graves' hyperthyroidism.

Of note for this clonotype: The CDR3 ends on some other residue instead of the conserved phenylalanine or tryptophan, so this is likely a read error. The chain couples TRBV12-3 or TRBV12-4 to TRBJ2-7; TRBD1 aligns across 9 bases. Trimming at V came to 0 bases and at J to 1 base, leaving 1 base not matched to a gene. The CDR3 has 15 residues. The CDR3, as DNA: TGTGCCAGCAGTTTAGCGGGACAGGGTTCCTACGAGCAGTACCTC. Its protein is CASSLAGQGSYEQYL.

This clonotype was observed many times. The genes are TRBV11-1 and TRBJ2-7; 9 positions match TRBD1. This CDR3 is 15 amino acids long. Per germline, CDR1 SGHAT and CDR2 FQDESV (reference sequence). J was trimmed by 0 bases and V by 5 bases; bases with no gene match: 5. CDR3 sequence reads: CASSRGTGTSYEQYF. CDR3 bases: TGTGCCAGCAGCCGGGGGACAGGGACCTCCTACGAGCAGTACTTC. The variable domain in full, with the rest retrieved from reference TRBV11-1 and TRBJ2-7, is EAEVAQSPRYKITEKSQAVAFWCDPISGHATLYWYRQILGQGPELLVQFQDESVVDDSQLPKDRFSAERLKGVDSTLKIQPAELGDSAMYLCASSRGTGTSYEQYFGPGTRLTVT.

This chain joins TRBV29-1 and TRBJ2-7, with D perhaps assigned TRBD1 or TRBD2 (5 bases each). The CDR3 is made up of 14 amino acids. Trimming removed 2 bases from V and 3 bases from J, with 14 bases in between. Germline V gene data show CDR1 as SQVTM and CDR2 as ANQGSEA. For the CDR3, the DNA is TGCAGCGTTGAACCGGGGCACGGAAGCTACGAGCAGTACTTC. It is translated as CSVEPGHGSYEQYF.

This chain links TRBV5-5 with TRBJ2-7; TRBD2 matches 8 bases. V lost 4 bases, J lost 7 bases, and 13 bases stayed unmatched. CDR1 SGHKS and CDR2 YYEKEE come from the germline V gene (reference sequence). The CDR3 extends over 15 amino acids. Written as DNA, the CDR3 is TGTGCCAGCAGCGAAGCGGGAGTGGGGTACAATGAGCAGTACTTC. Amino acids: CASSEAGVGYNEQYF.

The sample holds many counts of this clonotype. The chain recombines TRBV7-8 with TRBJ1-2; D is possibly TRBD1 (6 bases). The CDR3 is 13 residues long. The germline CDR1 and CDR2 sequences are SGHVS and FQNEAQ. With 5 bases removed from V and 2 bases from J, the gap between germline ends came to 9 bases. The chain's CDR3 is CASSTTGNYGYTF. In DNA, the CDR3 is TGTGCCAGCAGCACGACAGGAAACTATGGCTACACCTTC.

V usage is TRBV15 and J usage is TRBJ1-6, with a possible D match to TRBD1 (5 bases). The CDR3 is 17 residues long. Germline V gene sequence: CDR1 LNHNV, CDR2 YYDKDF (reference sequence). The V and J ends lost 1 base and 9 bases respectively, with 19 bases between them. The CDR3 spells CATSRGLVEAGRSPLHF. The CDR3 DNA reads as TGTGCCACCAGCAGAGGACTAGTCGAAGCAGGGCGTTCACCCCTCCACTTT.

This clonotype has only one observation. This chain uses TRBV7-8 with TRBJ1-2; 8 positions agree with TRBD1. The CDR3 spans 15 residues. V trimming: 6 bases; J trimming: 3 bases; junction bases outside the gene matches: 9. Germline V CDR1 and CDR2: SGHVS, FQNEAQ. The CDR3 loop is CASSPTGGAYYGYTF. The CDR3 bases are TGTGCCAGCAGTCCAACAGGGGGAGCATACTATGGCTACACCTTC.

This rearrangement joins TRBV2 to TRBJ2-7, with 7 bases matching TRBD2. Germline V gene lookup returns CDR1 SNHLY and CDR2 FYNNEI. The CDR3 covers 12 residues. The CDR3 coding sequence is TGTGCTACTAGCGTCTCGGCCTACGAGCAGTACTTC. Translating it yields CATSVSAYEQYF.

As to this clonotype: Relative to the germline gene, one junction end is altered; a read error may explain this. The chain employs TRBV10-3 and TRBJ2-6; unclear D gene. The CDR3 totals 18 residues. Germline V gives CDR1 ENHRY, CDR2 SYGVKD. The DNA for the CDR3 is TGTGCCATCAGTTACGAATGGGGTAGCCAATCTGAGGCCAACGTCCTGACTTTC. Amino acid sequence: CAISYEWGSQSEANVLTF.

This clonotype has only one observation. An end of the junction does not agree with germline; a read error may underlie this. J is TRBJ2-7 and V is TRBV7-3; 10 nucleotides line up with TRBD2. CDR3 size: 15 residues. Germline V gene sequence: CDR1 SGHTA, CDR2 FQGTGA. CDR3 sequence reads: CASSQEASGSYEQHF. DNA for the CDR3: TGCGCCAGCAGCCAAGAAGCTAGCGGGAGTTACGAGCAGCACTTC.

This clonotype was recorded at least ten times. The chain couples TRBV19 to TRBJ2-5; maybe TRBD2 (5 bases). The CDR3 totals 15 residues. The V gene's germline CDR1 is LNHDA and CDR2 SQIVND (reference sequence). The ends were cut back, 4 bases at V and 4 bases at J, with 16 bases in the middle. The CDR3 DNA reads TGTGCCAGTAGTACAAGAGGCAGGAGGCGAGAGACCCAGTACTTC. This codes for CASSTRGRRRETQYF.

The chain recombines TRBV5-1 with TRBJ2-7; 8 bases map to TRBD2. CDR1 is SGHRS and CDR2 is YFSETQ in the germline V gene. The CDR3 has 15 residues. V shed 4 bases, J shed 0 bases, and the junction held 6 bases outside the gene matches. DNA for the CDR3: TGCGCCAGCAGCGAACTAGCGGATCCCTCCTACGAGCAGTACTTC. Protein: CASSELADPSYEQYF.

CDR3 DNA: TGCAGCATCCTGACAGGGGATGGGGAGTACGAGCAGTACTTC. Translation: CSILTGDGEYEQYF. The chain couples TRBV29-1 to TRBJ2-7, with TRBD1 matching 8 bases. CDR1 and CDR2 from the germline V gene are SQVTM and ANQGSEA. Trimming at V came to 8 bases and at J to 4 bases, leaving 13 bases not matched to a gene. This CDR3 has 14 amino acids.

This clonotype was counted only a few times. With a much larger clone just one base away, this may be a read error. The chain joins TRBV29-1 to TRBJ1-1, with D perhaps matching TRBD1 (6 bases). Germline V gives CDR1 SQVTM, CDR2 ANQGSEA. V lost 7 bases and J lost 5, with 20 bases in between. The CDR3 contains 14 residues. The chain's CDR3 is CSALAGGLGTEAFF. For the CDR3, the DNA is TGCAGCGCCCTTGCGGGGGGGCTTGGGACTGAAGCTTTCTTT.

As for this clonotype: The CDR3 does not close with the conserved phenylalanine or tryptophan, likely indicating a read error. The DNA is left out, because the CDR3 cannot be placed on it with certainty; the CDR3 is given as TCRdb lists it. V usage is TRBV7-2 and J usage is TRBJ2-7; the tabulated D call, TRBD2, remains unverified against the DNA. The CDR3 has 11 amino acids, counting both end residues. Germline V CDR1 and CDR2: SGHTA, FQGNSA. The chain's CDR3 is CASRIAASGYY.

This clonotype was detected ten times or more. The chain combines TRBV5-4 with TRBJ1-1; tentatively, D is TRBD1 (5 bases). CDR3 length: 14 amino acids. The V gene lost 1 base and the J gene lost 5 bases, with 12 bases spanning the gap. Germline V gives CDR1 SGHNT, CDR2 YYREEE (reference sequence). For the CDR3, the DNA is TGTGCCAGCAGCTTGTACGGGGGAGAAACTGAAGCTTTCTTT. It is translated as CASSLYGGETEAFF.

This clonotype came up a few times. This chain uses TRBV5-1 with TRBJ2-7; 10 nucleotides align to TRBD1. The V segment lost 4 bases and the J segment 5 bases; nucleotides outside the gene matches: 12. The germline gives CDR1 SGHRS, CDR2 YFSETQ. The length of the CDR3 is 16 residues. CDR3 bases: TGCGCCAGCAGCACCCAGGGGGGACAGGGGATACACGAGCAGTACTTC. It codes for CASSTQGGQGIHEQYF.

The chain links TRBV2 to TRBJ2-5; 10 positions match TRBD2. The V segment lost 7 bases and the J segment 9 bases; nucleotides outside the gene matches: 5. The CDR3 length is 12 residues. Germline CDR1 SNHLY, CDR2 FYNNEI. CDR3 sequence reads: CASTLAGVPQYF. CDR3 in DNA: TGTGCCAGCACCCTAGCGGGAGTGCCCCAGTACTTC.

This clonotype has a count of ten or more. This rearrangement joins TRBV7-9 to TRBJ2-7; 7 bases align to TRBD1. Germline V gives CDR1 SEHNR, CDR2 FQNEAQ (reference sequence). V was clipped by 10 bases and J by 5 bases; unmatched bases: 11. CDR3 size: 13 residues. CDR3 bases: TGTGCCACCACGAGGGGGCGAGGCCACGAGCAGTACTTC. Translated, it gives CATTRGRGHEQYF.

Comment on this clonotype: A read error may explain this, as a much larger clone is one base away. Since the CDR3 does not end with the conserved phenylalanine or tryptophan, this likely comes from a read error. The V gene is TRBV7-9, the J gene TRBJ1-1; no reliable D call. This CDR3 comprises 11 residues. Between the trimmed V and J ends, which lost 2 bases and 6 bases, there was a span of 4 bases. Looked up from germline, CDR1 is SEHNR and CDR2 is FQNEAQ (reference sequence). The CDR3 DNA reads TGTGCCAGCAGCTTAAACGCTGAAGCTTTCTCT. This translates into CASSLNAEAFS.

A few counts support this clonotype. The chain couples TRBV20-1 to TRBJ1-1; D unclear. The germline V and J ends were trimmed by 8 bases and 1 base, with 11 bases remaining between them. CDR3 length: 12 amino acids. Germline V CDR1 and CDR2: DFQATT, SNEGSKA (reference sequence). Here the CDR3 DNA reads TGCAGTAACTCCATGGGGAACACTGAAGCTTTCTTT. It specifies CSNSMGNTEAFF.

As for this clonotype: It may be a read error: a sequence one base away is much more abundant. The conserved final phenylalanine or tryptophan is absent from the CDR3, which likely points to a read error. The chain combines TRBV11-3 with TRBJ2-7; D may be TRBD1 or TRBD2 (7 bases each). Trimming removed 5 bases at V and 0 bases at J, with 14 bases between. Germline V CDR1 and CDR2: SGHNT, YENEEA. The CDR3 sequence is 15 residues long. The CDR3 DNA sequence: TGTGCCAGCAGCCGTCGGGGGGACAGCTCCTACGAGCAGTACCTC. Encoded protein: CASSRRGDSSYEQYL.

The sample holds many counts of this clonotype. The chain employs TRBV6-5 and TRBJ2-2; TRBD1 matches 9 bases. The CDR3 extends over 16 amino acids. Looked up from germline, CDR1 is MNHEY and CDR2 is SVGAGI. V shed 6 bases and J 1 base; nucleotides not matched to a gene: 6. CDR3 loop: CASRRTGGRNTGELFF. The CDR3, as DNA: TGTGCCAGCAGGCGAACAGGGGGCCGGAACACCGGGGAGCTGTTTTTT.

In this sample, this clonotype turned up many times. V is TRBV20-1 and J is TRBJ2-5, with a tentative D call TRBD1 (5 bases). With 6 bases removed from V and 5 bases from J, the gap between germline ends came to 13 bases. The CDR3 extends over 12 amino acids. Germline V lookup: CDR1 DFQATT, CDR2 SNEGSKA (reference sequence). The CDR3 coding sequence is TGCAGTGCGCCTGCCAGGGCGGAGACCCAGTACTTC. Its translation: CSAPARAETQYF.

This clonotype appeared a few times. A much larger clone lies one base from this, so it may be a read error. This sequence joins TRBV5-1 and TRBJ1-6; D unclear. Germline V gives CDR1 SGHRS, CDR2 YFSETQ. This CDR3 has 15 residues. Trimming left V 0 bases short and J 11 bases short, with 15 bases between. CDR3: CASSLESHSAPPLHF. In DNA, the CDR3 is TGCGCCAGCAGCTTGGAGTCACATTCGGCTCCACCCCTCCACTTT.

The CDR3 DNA reads as TGCAGTGCTAGTTGGGTAGCGGGGTACGAGCAGTACTTC. Amino acids: CSASWVAGYEQYF. The chain uses TRBV20-1 and TRBJ2-7, with TRBD2 matching 8 bases. Looked up from germline, CDR1 is DFQATT and CDR2 is SNEGSKA (reference sequence). The CDR3 is made up of 13 amino acids. With V trimmed by 3 bases and J by 4 bases, 5 bases remained unmatched.

V is TRBV2 and J is TRBJ2-5, with TRBD1 matching over 10 bases. Germline lookup yields CDR1 SNHLY and CDR2 FYNNEI. The CDR3 has 14 amino acids. Trimming took 4 bases from V and 8 from J; bases not matched to a gene: 7. The CDR3 DNA follows: TGTGCCAGCAGTGTCTCCGGGACAGGGGCCACCCAGTACTTC. Amino acid sequence: CASSVSGTGATQYF. Variable domain in full (rest from reference TRBV2 and TRBJ2-5): EPEVTQTPSHQVTQMGQEVILRCVPISNHLYFYWYRQILGQKVEFLVSFYNNEISEKSEIFDDQFSVERPDGSNFTLKIRSTKLEDSAMYFCASSVSGTGATQYFGPGTRLLVL.

The chain combines TRBV19 with TRBJ1-6; 7 positions agree with TRBD1. The V segment lost 4 bases and the J segment 8 bases; nucleotides outside the gene matches: 5. Looked up from germline, CDR1 is LNHDA and CDR2 is SQIVND (reference sequence). This CDR3 spans 14 amino acids. The CDR3 DNA reads TGTGCCAGTAGTAATGGGACAGATTATTCACCCCTCCACTTT. Amino acid sequence: CASSNGTDYSPLHF.

This clonotype came up a few times. This chain uses TRBV5-1 with TRBJ2-3; tentative D call: TRBD2 (5 bases). CDR1 is SGHRS, CDR2 YFSETQ, per germline. V lost 6 bases, J lost 1 base, and 12 bases lay in between. This CDR3 is 14 amino acids long. The CDR3, as DNA: TGCGCCAGCAACGAGGAGGTCGGCACAGATACGCAGTATTTT. Translation gives CASNEEVGTDTQYF.

This clonotype was detected many times. V usage is TRBV24-1 and J usage is TRBJ2-2; no clear D gene. This CDR3 contains 15 residues. In germline, CDR1 is KGHDR, CDR2 SFDVKD. The V end was cut by 1 base, the J end by 5 bases, with 10 bases between. The CDR3 protein is CATSDFRRNTGELFF. In DNA, the CDR3 is TGTGCCACCAGTGATTTCCGGCGAAATACCGGGGAGCTGTTTTTT.

This clonotype was observed a few times. V usage is TRBV7-2 and J usage is TRBJ2-3, with 10 bases fitting TRBD2. The germline gives CDR1 SGHTA, CDR2 FQGNSA. The CDR3 runs 15 residues. Trimming removed 4 bases from V and 2 bases from J; junction bases left unmatched: 3. This CDR3 is CASSWTSGYTDTQYF. CDR3 coding DNA: TGTGCCAGCAGCTGGACTAGCGGCTACACAGATACGCAGTATTTT.